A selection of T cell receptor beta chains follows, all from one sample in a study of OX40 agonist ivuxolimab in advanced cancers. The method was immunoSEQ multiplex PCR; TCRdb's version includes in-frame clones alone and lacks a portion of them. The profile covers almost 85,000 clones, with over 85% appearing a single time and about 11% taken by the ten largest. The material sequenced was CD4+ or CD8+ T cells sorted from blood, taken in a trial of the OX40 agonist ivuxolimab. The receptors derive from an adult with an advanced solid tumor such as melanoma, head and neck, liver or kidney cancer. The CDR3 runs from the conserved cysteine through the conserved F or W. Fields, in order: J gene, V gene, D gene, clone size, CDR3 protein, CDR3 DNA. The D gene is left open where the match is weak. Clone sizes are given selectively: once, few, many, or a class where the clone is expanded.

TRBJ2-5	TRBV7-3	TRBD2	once	CASSFTSGLEETQYF	TGTGCCAGCAGCTTTACTAGCGGCTTAGAGGAGACCCAGTACTTC
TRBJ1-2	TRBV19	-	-	CASRRGIGYTF	TGTGCCAGTAGGAGGGGGATTGGCTACACCTTC
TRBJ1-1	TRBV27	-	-	CASSISQNTEAFF	TGTGCCAGCAGTATTTCACAGAACACTGAAGCTTTCTTT
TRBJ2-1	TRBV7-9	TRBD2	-	CASSLWEGKRAFF	TGTGCCAGCAGCTTATGGGAGGGGAAACGAGCGTTCTTC
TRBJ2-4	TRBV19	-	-	CASSLRTLAKNIQYF	TGTGCCAGTAGTCTCCGGACACTAGCCAAAAACATTCAGTACTTC
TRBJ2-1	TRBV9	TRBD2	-	CASTLGGSNYNEQFF	TGTGCCAGCACCTTGGGGGGGAGTAACTACAATGAGCAGTTCTTC
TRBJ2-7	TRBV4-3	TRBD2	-	CASSQELAGGYEQYF	TGCGCCAGCAGCCAAGAACTAGCGGGAGGGTACGAGCAGTACTTC
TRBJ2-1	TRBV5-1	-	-	CASSLSGPFNEQFF	TGCGCCAGCAGCTTGTCTGGGCCGTTTAATGAGCAGTTCTTC
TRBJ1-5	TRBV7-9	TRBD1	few	CASSLGGGGQPQHF	TGTGCCAGCAGCTTAGGAGGGGGCGGCCAGCCCCAGCATTTT
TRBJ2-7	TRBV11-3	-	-	CASTAVGSYEQYF	TGTGCCAGCACGGCGGTCGGCTCCTACGAGCAGTACTTC
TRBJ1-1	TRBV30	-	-	CAWSLDMNTEAFF	TGTGCCTGGAGCTTAGATATGAACACTGAAGCTTTCTTT
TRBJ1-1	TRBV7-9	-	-	CASSLLGTEAFF	TGTGCCAGCAGTCTGTTGGGCACTGAAGCTTTCTTT
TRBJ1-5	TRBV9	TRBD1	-	CASSKGARPQHF	TGTGCCAGCAGCAAGGGGGCTCGGCCCCAGCATTTT
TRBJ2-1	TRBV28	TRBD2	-	CASSFTSGYNEQFF	TGTGCCAGCAGTTTCACTAGCGGTTACAATGAGCAGTTCTTC
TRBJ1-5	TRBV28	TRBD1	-	CASSSGQGGQPQHF	TGTGCCAGCAGTTCCGGACAGGGAGGTCAGCCCCAGCATTTT
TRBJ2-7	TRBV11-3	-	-	CASSLGSGGEQYF	TGTGCCAGCAGCTTAGGGAGTGGGGGCGAGCAGTACTTC
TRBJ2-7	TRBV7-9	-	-	CASSSSTGATYEQYF	TGTGCCAGCAGCTCCTCGACAGGAGCCACCTACGAGCAGTACTTC
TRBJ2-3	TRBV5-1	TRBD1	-	CASSPGQDFTQYF	TGCGCCAGCAGCCCGGGACAGGATTTTACGCAGTATTTT
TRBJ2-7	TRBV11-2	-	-	CASSFQASYEQYF	TGTGCCAGCAGCTTCCAGGCCTCCTACGAGCAGTACTTC
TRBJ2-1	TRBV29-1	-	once	CSVEDTSIVEQFF	TGCAGCGTTGAAGACACTAGCATAGTTGAGCAGTTCTTC
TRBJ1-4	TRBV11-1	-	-	CASSFGYEKLFF	TGTGCCAGCAGCTTCGGGTATGAAAAACTGTTTTTT
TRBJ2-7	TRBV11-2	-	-	CASSRRDRDYEQYF	TGTGCCAGCAGCCGCCGAGATCGGGACTACGAGCAGTACTTC
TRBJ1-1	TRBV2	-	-	CASSEGRGEAFF	TGTGCCAGCAGTGAAGGGAGGGGGGAGGCTTTCTTT
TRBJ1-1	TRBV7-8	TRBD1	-	CASSLPAGGFPEAFF	TGTGCCAGCAGCTTACCGGCAGGGGGCTTTCCTGAAGCTTTCTTT
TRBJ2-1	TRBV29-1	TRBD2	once	CSVDPVAGSSYNEQFF	TGCAGCGTTGATCCGGTAGCGGGGAGCTCCTACAATGAGCAGTTCTTC
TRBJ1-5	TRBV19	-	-	CASSLVSYSNQPQHF	TGTGCCAGTAGTTTGGTGAGCTATAGCAATCAGCCCCAGCATTTT
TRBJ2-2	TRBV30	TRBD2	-	CAWSGLAGGGNTGELFF	TGTGCCTGGAGTGGACTAGCGGGAGGGGGGAACACCGGGGAGCTGTTTTTT
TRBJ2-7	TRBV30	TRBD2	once	CAWSVSSGSYEQYF	TGTGCCTGGAGTGTATCTAGCGGGAGCTACGAGCAGTACTTC
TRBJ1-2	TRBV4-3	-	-	CASSEFGYGYTF	TGCGCCAGCAGCGAGTTTGGGTATGGCTACACCTTC
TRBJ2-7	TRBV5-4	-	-	CASRRSGAYEQYF	TGTGCCAGCAGGAGGAGCGGAGCCTACGAGCAGTACTTC
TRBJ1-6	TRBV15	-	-	CATSRDRPQGGSPLHF	TGTGCCACCAGCAGAGATCGCCCGCAGGGTGGTTCACCCCTCCACTTT
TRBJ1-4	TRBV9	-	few	CASSVTGGTNEKLFF	TGTGCCAGCAGCGTAACGGGGGGAACTAATGAAAAACTGTTTTTT
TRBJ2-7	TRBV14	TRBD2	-	CASSLPSGRTEQYF	TGTGCCAGCAGCCTCCCTAGCGGGAGGACCGAGCAGTACTTC
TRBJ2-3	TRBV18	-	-	CASSPARVGDTQYF	TGTGCCAGCTCACCAGCGAGGGTAGGAGATACGCAGTATTTT
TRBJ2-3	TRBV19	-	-	CASRDYTARDTQYF	TGTGCCAGTAGGGACTACACTGCACGAGATACGCAGTATTTT
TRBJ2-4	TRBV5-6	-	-	CASSFAGEAKNIQYF	TGTGCCAGCAGCTTTGCAGGGGAAGCCAAAAACATTCAGTACTTC
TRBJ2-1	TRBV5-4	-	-	CASSEGRDEQFF	TGTGCCAGCAGCGAGGGTCGCGATGAGCAGTTCTTC
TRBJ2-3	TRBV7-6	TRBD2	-	CASRTSGPHLGSTDTQYF	TGTGCCAGCAGGACTAGCGGTCCACACTTGGGGAGCACAGATACGCAGTATTTT
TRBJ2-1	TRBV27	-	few	CASSVAQGPAFKQFF	TGTGCCAGCAGCGTCGCACAAGGACCGGCCTTCAAGCAGTTCTTC
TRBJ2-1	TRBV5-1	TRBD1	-	CASSLASGGSYNEQFF	TGCGCCAGCAGCTTGGCCTCAGGGGGATCCTACAATGAGCAGTTCTTC
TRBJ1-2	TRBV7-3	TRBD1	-	CASSSGPQGAAGYGYTF	TGTGCCAGCAGCTCGGGTCCTCAGGGGGCGGCGGGCTATGGCTACACCTTC
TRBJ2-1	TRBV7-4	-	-	CASSLAAGIPYNEQFF	TGTGCCAGCAGCTTAGCGGCGGGGATACCCTACAATGAGCAGTTCTTC
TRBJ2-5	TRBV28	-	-	CASSDIPSIVETQYF	TGTGCCAGCAGTGATATCCCCTCGATTGTAGAGACCCAGTACTTC
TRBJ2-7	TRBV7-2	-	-	CASSPLAAYEQYF	TGTGCCAGCAGCCCCCTAGCAGCTTACGAGCAGTACTTC
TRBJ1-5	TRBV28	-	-	CASSFRRPPGPQHF	TGTGCCAGCAGTTTCCGGAGGCCACCAGGGCCCCAGCATTTT
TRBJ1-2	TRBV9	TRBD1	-	CASSESGSGTGGGYGYTF	TGTGCCAGCAGCGAGAGTGGAAGCGGGACAGGGGGCGGGTATGGCTACACCTTC
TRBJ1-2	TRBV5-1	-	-	CASSPIQDMNYGYTF	TGCGCCAGCAGCCCCATACAGGACATGAACTATGGCTACACCTTC
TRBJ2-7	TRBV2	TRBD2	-	CAGKGTSGRSEQYF	TGTGCCGGCAAGGGGACTAGCGGGAGATCCGAGCAGTACTTC
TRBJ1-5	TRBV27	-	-	CASSLYGARTHQPQHF	TGTGCCAGCAGTTTATACGGAGCTAGGACTCATCAGCCCCAGCATTTT
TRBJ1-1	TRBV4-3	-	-	CASSQKDGNTEAFF	TGCGCCAGCAGCCAGAAGGACGGGAACACTGAAGCTTTCTTT
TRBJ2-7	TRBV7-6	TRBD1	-	CASSPAGTGGNGYEQYF	TGTGCCAGCAGCCCAGCCGGGACAGGGGGTAATGGGTACGAGCAGTACTTC
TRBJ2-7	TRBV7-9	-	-	CASSFEPGRAYEQYF	TGTGCCAGCAGCTTCGAGCCGGGCCGAGCCTACGAGCAGTACTTC
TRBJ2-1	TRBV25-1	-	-	CASSEEAGRYNEQFF	TGTGCCAGCAGTGAAGAAGCGGGTAGATACAATGAGCAGTTCTTC
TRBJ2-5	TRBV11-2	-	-	CASSLGRETQYF	TGTGCCAGCAGCTTAGGTCGGGAGACCCAGTACTTC
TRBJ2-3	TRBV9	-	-	CASSVAGAKADTQYF	TGTGCCAGCAGCGTAGCCGGAGCTAAGGCAGATACGCAGTATTTT
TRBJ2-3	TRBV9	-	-	CASSLSTDTQYF	TGTGCCAGCAGTCTAAGCACAGATACGCAGTATTTT
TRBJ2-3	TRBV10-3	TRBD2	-	CAISDSRLAVSSTDTQYF	TGTGCCATCAGTGATTCGAGACTAGCAGTATCTAGCACAGATACGCAGTATTTT
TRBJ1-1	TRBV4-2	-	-	CASSQDRVGNTEAFF	TGTGCCAGCAGCCAAGACCGGGTAGGAAACACTGAAGCTTTCTTT
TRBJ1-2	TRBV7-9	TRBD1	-	CASSPAGTGGDSYGYTF	TGTGCCAGCAGTCCCGCCGGGACAGGGGGCGACAGCTATGGCTACACCTTC
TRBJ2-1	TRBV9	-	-	CASSFRVDRPLSNEQFF	TGTGCCAGCAGCTTCCGGGTCGACAGGCCCCTTTCCAATGAGCAGTTCTTC